This T cell receptor (beta chain) was obtained from a study of blood T cell repertoires in COVID-19. Assay used: immunoSEQ multiplex PCR; TCRdb lists only in-frame clones, some missing. The repertoire includes 120,000 to 150,000 clones, around four fifths of them detected once, and 3% to 4% sits in the top ten. Germline CDR1 is SNHLY and CDR2 is FYNNEI. CDR3 length equals 15 residues. The V segment lost 2 bases and the J segment 3 bases; nucleotides outside the gene matches: 3. The chain links TRBV2 to TRBJ2-2, with 7 positions matching TRBD2. The TCR was taken from a woman between 50 and 59 years old with acute COVID-19. Sequenced material: PBMCs or T cells enriched from blood (not recorded which). This CDR3 reads CASSERAGDTGELFF. The DNA for the CDR3 is TGTGCCAGCAGTGAACGGGCGGGAGACACCGGGGAGCTGTTTTTT.